This TCR beta chain was sequenced for a study of CD8+CD57+ T cells in acquired aplastic anemia. Study-level background: Each DNA sample taken from sorted CD4+ and CD8+ cells came to 3 to 3.5 ug on average.

Genomic DNA was employed as the template in profiling TCR beta VDJ and CDR3. TCRdb reprocessed the reads via MiXCR and lists one record per CDR3 protein. Of under 200,000 distinct CDR3 sequences listed, more than 45% were seen once; the top ten hold roughly 3.1%. Trimming took 5 bases from V and 0 from J, leaving 17 bases between them. The CDR3 sequence is 18 residues long. The V gene's germline CDR1 is SGHVS and CDR2 FNYEAQ. The sample holds many counts of this clonotype. Its antigen remains unidentified. Study results and caveats: In common between the patients and the controls were approximately 28 CD8+ CDR3 sequences. Patients were compared with controls for CD8+ Simpson's diversity, and no significant difference emerged.

CD8+CD57+ cell expansion, shown by flow cytometry, had occurred in the patients selected for sequencing. The enrolled patients all had severe acquired aplastic anemia. Material: sorted CD4+, CD8+, or CD8+CD57+ T cells (not recorded which) from PBMCs. V gene TRBV7-6 combines with J gene TRBJ2-6; tentative D call: TRBD1 (6 bases). This receptor was taken from a human donor with aplastic anemia. The CDR3 region is CASSPRRTDSSGANVLTF. CDR3 DNA sequence: TGTGCCAGCAGCCCCCGGAGGACAGACTCCTCTGGGGCCAACGTCCTGACTTTC.